This T cell receptor (beta chain) was identified during a study of cytomegalovirus exposure and HLA in healthy donors. With 60 Vbeta and 13 Jbeta primers, the PCR was carried out. The protocol was immunoSEQ multiplex PCR, while the TCRdb copy is restricted to in-frame clones and leaves out a portion. The sample has approximately 240,000 clones, around 80% seen once. This clone was observed a single time. CDR3 length equals 15 residues. The germline gives CDR1 SEHNR, CDR2 FQNEAQ (reference sequence). V was trimmed by 2 bases and J by 4 bases, leaving 12 bases between them. The gene calls are TRBV7-9 and TRBJ2-1; the D is unclear. The sequence was collected from a woman in her sixties or seventies in good health and CMV-seropositive. What was sequenced was PBMCs. The CDR3 bases are TGTGCCAGCAGCTTATCGAACACCCCATACAATGAGCAGTTCTTC. Translated, it gives CASSLSNTPYNEQFF.